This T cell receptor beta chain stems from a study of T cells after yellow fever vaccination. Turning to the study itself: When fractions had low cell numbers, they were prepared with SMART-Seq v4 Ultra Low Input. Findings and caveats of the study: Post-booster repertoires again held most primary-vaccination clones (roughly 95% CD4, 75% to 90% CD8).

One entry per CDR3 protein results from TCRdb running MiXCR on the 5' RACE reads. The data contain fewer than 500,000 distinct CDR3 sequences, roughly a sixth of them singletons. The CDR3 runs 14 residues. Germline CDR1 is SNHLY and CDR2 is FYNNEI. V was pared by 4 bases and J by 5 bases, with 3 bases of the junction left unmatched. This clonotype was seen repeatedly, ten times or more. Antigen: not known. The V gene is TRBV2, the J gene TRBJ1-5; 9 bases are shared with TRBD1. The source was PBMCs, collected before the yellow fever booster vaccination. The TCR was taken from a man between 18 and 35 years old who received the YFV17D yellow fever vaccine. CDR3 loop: CASSGTGADQPQHF. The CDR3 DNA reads TGTGCCAGCAGTGGGACAGGGGCCGATCAGCCCCAGCATTTT.